The clone carrying this T cell receptor beta chain appeared once. Its target is not known. The data belong to a study of cytomegalovirus exposure and HLA in healthy donors. The overall study: Roughly 92 million unique TCRs, all from HLA-typed donors, were included in an early release of the data. Study-wide findings and caveats: Later analysis indicated greater clonal expansion among HLA-associated TCR beta chains than among equally common other chains. As was reported, the HLA-A and HLA-B alleles of most subjects were accurately predicted from TCR beta sequences.

Germline V gene data show CDR1 as SGHKS and CDR2 as YYEKEE (reference sequence). V shed 0 bases and J shed 9 bases, with 13 bases lying between them. The CDR3 contains 14 residues. Primers included in the PCR were 60 Vbeta and 13 Jbeta primers. Only in-frame clones appear in the TCRdb table, and some are missing; sequencing was by immunoSEQ multiplex PCR. The data hold roughly 100,000 clones, with around four fifths observed a single time. Material for sequencing was PBMCs. The chain is built from TRBV5-5 and TRBJ2-1; TRBD1 might be the D (5 bases). This clonotype was sampled from a man in his forties in good health and CMV-seronegative. The DNA of the CDR3 is TGTGCCAGCAGCTTGGGTGTAGGAAGGGGTGAGCAGTTCTTC. Translating gives CASSLGVGRGEQFF.